The rows below give T cell receptor beta chains drawn from one sample of a study of T cells in Graves' hyperthyroidism and ophthalmopathy. TCRdb called the multiplex PCR reads again in MiXCR, with one record for every CDR3 protein. Of 300,000 to 450,000 distinct CDR3 sequences in the sample, about a sixth were seen once. Sequenced material: blood. The source is a woman under 30 with Graves' hyperthyroidism that later progressed to Graves' ophthalmopathy. Each CDR3 is given with its conserved first and last residue. Fields, in order: J gene, clone size, D gene, V gene, CDR3 protein, CDR3 DNA. D genes are given only for firm matches. Expanded clones get a size class; other rows say once, few or many, or leave the size out.

J gene: TRBJ1-2
clone size: NA
D gene: TRBD1
V gene: TRBV11-2
CDR3 protein: CASSLAQGQGRGGYTF
CDR3 DNA: TGTGCCAGCAGCTTAGCCCAGGGACAGGGGAGGGGCGGCTACACCTTC

J gene: TRBJ2-7
clone size: many
D gene: NA
V gene: TRBV7-8
CDR3 protein: CASSPPQSWGYEQYF
CDR3 DNA: TGTGCCAGCAGCCCACCACAATCGTGGGGCTACGAGCAGTACTTC

J gene: TRBJ1-5
clone size: many
D gene: NA
V gene: TRBV29-1
CDR3 protein: CSVGGATGSNQPQHF
CDR3 DNA: TGCAGCGTTGGTGGTGCGACAGGTAGCAATCAGCCCCAGCATTTT

J gene: TRBJ2-1
clone size: many
D gene: TRBD2
V gene: TRBV6-6
CDR3 protein: CASSYRTSGVVEQFF
CDR3 DNA: TGTGCCAGCAGTTACAGGACTAGCGGGGTGGTGGAGCAGTTCTTC

J gene: TRBJ2-7
clone size: NA
D gene: NA
V gene: TRBV6-1
CDR3 protein: CASSGDGIGQYF
CDR3 DNA: TGTGCCAGCAGTGGGGACGGAATAGGGCAGTACTTC

J gene: TRBJ2-7
clone size: NA
D gene: TRBD1
V gene: TRBV15
CDR3 protein: CATSRGIGQGSYEQYF
CDR3 DNA: TGTGCCACCAGCAGAGGGATCGGACAGGGGTCCTACGAGCAGTACTTC

J gene: TRBJ1-1
clone size: many
D gene: NA
V gene: TRBV6-1
CDR3 protein: CASSEVENTEAFF
CDR3 DNA: TGTGCCAGCAGTGAAGTTGAGAACACTGAAGCTTTCTTT

J gene: TRBJ2-1
clone size: few
D gene: TRBD2
V gene: TRBV24-1
CDR3 protein: CATSPGLSYNEQFF
CDR3 DNA: TGTGCCACCAGTCCGGGACTATCCTACAATGAGCAGTTCTTC

J gene: TRBJ2-1
clone size: many
D gene: TRBD1
V gene: TRBV6-6
CDR3 protein: CASSYSARGLDEQFF
CDR3 DNA: TGTGCCAGCAGTTACTCGGCCAGGGGGCTGGATGAGCAGTTCTTC

J gene: TRBJ2-3
clone size: few
D gene: NA
V gene: TRBV27
CDR3 protein: CASSFFYTDTQYF
CDR3 DNA: TGTGCCAGCAGTTTCTTCTACACAGATACGCAGTATTTT

J gene: TRBJ1-2
clone size: many
D gene: NA
V gene: TRBV10-3
CDR3 protein: CAISEVVGANYGYTF
CDR3 DNA: TGTGCCATCAGTGAAGTGGTCGGGGCTAACTATGGCTACACCTTC

J gene: TRBJ2-3
clone size: many
D gene: TRBD2
V gene: TRBV6-5
CDR3 protein: CASSYIAGGPTDTQYF
CDR3 DNA: TGTGCCAGCAGTTACATAGCGGGAGGGCCAACAGATACGCAGTATTTT

J gene: TRBJ2-7
clone size: NA
D gene: NA
V gene: TRBV7-9
CDR3 protein: CASSLVDAEQYF
CDR3 DNA: TGTGCCAGCAGCTTAGTAGACGCCGAGCAGTACTTC

J gene: TRBJ1-5
clone size: many
D gene: NA
V gene: TRBV3-1
CDR3 protein: CASSQAGANSNQPQHF
CDR3 DNA: TGTGCCAGCAGTCAGGCGGGGGCGAATAGCAATCAGCCCCAGCATTTT

J gene: TRBJ1-1
clone size: NA
D gene: NA
V gene: TRBV19
CDR3 protein: CASSLHPGRLNTEAFF
CDR3 DNA: TGTGCCAGTAGTCTTCACCCGGGACGGCTGAACACTGAAGCTTTCTTT

J gene: TRBJ1-5
clone size: NA
D gene: NA
V gene: TRBV2
CDR3 protein: CASTRETSNQPQHF
CDR3 DNA: TGTGCCAGCACCAGGGAGACTAGCAATCAGCCCCAGCATTTT

J gene: TRBJ2-6
clone size: NA
D gene: TRBD2
V gene: TRBV10-3
CDR3 protein: CAIGSGSSGANVLTF
CDR3 DNA: TGTGCCATCGGTAGCGGGAGTTCAGGGGCCAACGTCCTGACTTTC

J gene: TRBJ2-7
clone size: many
D gene: TRBD1
V gene: TRBV27
CDR3 protein: CASSLAGQGIDEQYF
CDR3 DNA: TGTGCCAGCAGTTTAGCGGGACAGGGTATCGACGAGCAGTACTTC

J gene: TRBJ1-2
clone size: many
D gene: NA
V gene: TRBV28
CDR3 protein: CASKAPGRVYGYTF
CDR3 DNA: TGTGCCAGCAAGGCGCCAGGGAGGGTCTATGGCTACACCTTC

J gene: TRBJ2-2
clone size: few
D gene: NA
V gene: TRBV27
CDR3 protein: CASSLRRVWGRKDTGELFF
CDR3 DNA: TGTGCCAGCAGTTTAAGGAGGGTATGGGGGCGCAAGGACACCGGGGAGCTGTTTTTT

J gene: TRBJ1-2
clone size: NA
D gene: NA
V gene: TRBV4-1
CDR3 protein: CASSQDWGNGYTF
CDR3 DNA: TGCGCCAGCAGCCAAGATTGGGGAAATGGCTACACCTTC

J gene: TRBJ2-7
clone size: many
D gene: TRBD2
V gene: TRBV10-3
CDR3 protein: CASGTSEGPVEEQYF
CDR3 DNA: TGTGCCAGCGGGACTAGCGAGGGCCCCGTGGAGGAGCAGTACTTC

J gene: TRBJ2-7
clone size: NA
D gene: NA
V gene: TRBV5-1
CDR3 protein: CASSLDRADQQYF
CDR3 DNA: TGCGCCAGCAGCTTGGATAGGGCGGACCAGCAGTACTTC

J gene: TRBJ2-7
clone size: NA
D gene: NA
V gene: TRBV6-2/TRBV6-3
CDR3 protein: CASSSSSYEQDF
CDR3 DNA: TGTGCCAGCAGTTCCAGCTCCTACGAGCAGGACTTC

J gene: TRBJ2-7
clone size: NA
D gene: TRBD2
V gene: TRBV9
CDR3 protein: CASSPGSGATYEQYF
CDR3 DNA: TGTGCCAGCAGCCCTGGTAGCGGGGCCACCTACGAGCAGTACTTC

J gene: TRBJ1-5
clone size: NA
D gene: NA
V gene: TRBV6-1
CDR3 protein: CASSSTLSGLSNQPQHF
CDR3 DNA: TGTGCCAGCAGTTCCACACTATCAGGGCTAAGCAATCAGCCCCAGCATTTT

J gene: TRBJ2-5
clone size: NA
D gene: TRBD1
V gene: TRBV24-1
CDR3 protein: CATSDPRTGKETQYF
CDR3 DNA: TGTGCCACCAGTGACCCCAGGACAGGGAAAGAGACCCAGTACTTC

J gene: TRBJ2-3
clone size: NA
D gene: NA
V gene: TRBV10-3
CDR3 protein: CAISGDLAPDTQYF
CDR3 DNA: TGTGCCATCAGCGGGGACCTGGCACCCGATACGCAGTATTTT

J gene: TRBJ1-5
clone size: many
D gene: TRBD1
V gene: TRBV20-1
CDR3 protein: CSASRTGGSQPQHF
CDR3 DNA: TGCAGTGCTAGTAGAACAGGGGGCAGTCAGCCCCAGCATTTT

J gene: TRBJ2-2
clone size: few
D gene: NA
V gene: TRBV12-5
CDR3 protein: CASGLVVITRETGELFF
CDR3 DNA: TGTGCTAGTGGTTTGGTAGTAATTACCCGGGAAACCGGGGAGCTGTTTTTT

J gene: TRBJ2-7
clone size: NA
D gene: TRBD1
V gene: TRBV29-1
CDR3 protein: CSVVWTGNEQYF
CDR3 DNA: TGCAGCGTTGTTTGGACAGGGAACGAGCAGTACTTC

J gene: TRBJ1-1
clone size: NA
D gene: NA
V gene: TRBV6-2/TRBV6-3
CDR3 protein: CASSDRQAPRATEAFF
CDR3 DNA: TGTGCCAGCAGTGACCGACAGGCCCCTCGGGCGACTGAAGCTTTCTTT

J gene: TRBJ1-5
clone size: many
D gene: NA
V gene: TRBV6-1
CDR3 protein: CASSRGNQPQHF
CDR3 DNA: TGTGCCAGTTCCAGGGGCAATCAGCCCCAGCATTTT

J gene: TRBJ1-2
clone size: NA
D gene: NA
V gene: TRBV9
CDR3 protein: CASSKKGVRGYTF
CDR3 DNA: TGTGCCAGCAGCAAGAAGGGGGTCCGTGGCTACACCTTC

J gene: TRBJ1-1
clone size: few
D gene: NA
V gene: TRBV27
CDR3 protein: CASSLTGWTEAFF
CDR3 DNA: TGTGCCAGCAGTTTAACCGGTTGGACTGAAGCTTTCTTT

J gene: TRBJ2-7
clone size: few
D gene: TRBD2
V gene: TRBV20-1
CDR3 protein: CSAPAGPYEQYF
CDR3 DNA: TGCAGTGCCCCAGCGGGACCCTACGAGCAGTACTTC

J gene: TRBJ2-2
clone size: many
D gene: TRBD2
V gene: TRBV28
CDR3 protein: CASTAGTSGIFGELFF
CDR3 DNA: TGTGCCAGCACCGCAGGGACTAGCGGGATATTCGGGGAGCTGTTTTTT

J gene: TRBJ1-4
clone size: few
D gene: NA
V gene: TRBV7-9
CDR3 protein: CASSLTRSEKLFF
CDR3 DNA: TGTGCCAGCAGCTTAACGCGAAGTGAAAAACTGTTTTTT

J gene: TRBJ2-3
clone size: many
D gene: NA
V gene: TRBV4-2
CDR3 protein: CASSQAYGYTQYF
CDR3 DNA: TGTGCCAGCAGCCAAGCTTACGGTTATACGCAGTATTTT

J gene: TRBJ2-1
clone size: many
D gene: NA
V gene: TRBV27
CDR3 protein: CASSPQRAAYNEQFF
CDR3 DNA: TGTGCCAGCAGTCCTCAGCGGGCCGCCTACAATGAGCAGTTCTTC